This entry concerns a single TCR beta chain. The antigen is not known. CDR3 length equals 12 residues. V was pared by 5 bases and J by 3 bases, with 10 bases between. Germline V CDR1 and CDR2: SQVTM, ANQGSEA. From the reads, TCRdb called clonotypes with MiXCR, one entry per CDR3 protein. Here the sample spans some 300,000 distinct CDR3 sequences, roughly 15% being singletons. The source of the sample is a study of T cell repertoires in cytomegalovirus infection. As for the study in general: From public TCR beta signatures came an indication of both CMV infection and matching HLA type. Study-wide results and limits: Within the response measured ex vivo, HLA-C-restricted CMV-specific TCR beta clonotypes were dominant. Of the TCR beta families, the public ones yielded a cumulative frequency that identified carriers of CMV plus the relevant HLA.

The sequence came from a human donor in good health (CMV status not recorded). Some clones in this sample may be carry-over from other donors' samples. The source material was PBMCs. The rearrangement joins TRBV29-1 to TRBJ2-5; D ambiguous. The CDR3 loop is CSVYGSEETQYF. CDR3 in DNA: TGCAGCGTTTATGGTTCGGAAGAGACCCAGTACTTC.